A selection of T cell receptor beta chains follows, all from one sample in a study of shared clonotypes between healthy human individuals. The repertoire was sequenced with immunoSEQ multiplex PCR; TCRdb's copy has only in-frame clones and lacks some. This sample yields 2 million to 2.5 million clones, of which roughly 93% are seen a single time; roughly 0.39% belongs to the top ten. Material: naive CD4+ T cells from PBMCs. These TCRs come from a man aged 18-30 years in good health. Some clones in this sample may be carry-over from other donors' samples. The CDR3 runs from the conserved cysteine through the conserved F or W. The order of the fields is D gene, V gene, clone size, J gene, CDR3 length, CDR3 DNA, CDR3 protein. A D gene is named only where the DNA matches it firmly. Size tells how often a clone was seen (once, few, many) or the class of an expanded clone, and some rows leave it out.

D: NA; V: TRBV7-9; size: NA; J: TRBJ2-3; length: 13; DNA: TGTGCCAGCAGCTTGGCTAGCACAGATACGCAGTATTTT; CDR3: CASSLASTDTQYF
D: NA; V: TRBV7-9; size: NA; J: TRBJ1-5; length: 14; DNA: TGTGCCAGCAGCTTAGCAGGGCGGGCAAAGCCCCAGCATTTT; CDR3: CASSLAGRAKPQHF
D: TRBD2; V: TRBV4-2; size: NA; J: TRBJ2-2; length: 17; DNA: TGTGCCAGCAGCCAAGATGTGATAGCGGGAGAGGCCGGGGAGCTGTTTTTT; CDR3: CASSQDVIAGEAGELFF
D: NA; V: TRBV27; size: NA; J: TRBJ1-1; length: 13; DNA: TGTGCCAGCAGTTCCCTCATGAACACTGAAGCTTTCTTT; CDR3: CASSSLMNTEAFF
D: NA; V: TRBV6-5; size: NA; J: TRBJ2-5; length: 13; DNA: TGTGCCAGCAGACGGACAGCACAAGAGACCCAGTACTTC; CDR3: CASRRTAQETQYF
D: NA; V: TRBV6-1; size: NA; J: TRBJ2-2; length: 14; DNA: TGTGCCAGCAGTGAACTGGATTGGACCGGGGAGCTGTTTTTT; CDR3: CASSELDWTGELFF
D: NA; V: TRBV5-4; size: NA; J: TRBJ1-3; length: 14; DNA: TGTGCCAGCAGCGCCCAGGGGTCTGGAAACACCATATATTTT; CDR3: CASSAQGSGNTIYF
D: NA; V: TRBV7-9; size: few; J: TRBJ1-1; length: 13; DNA: TGTGCCAGCAGCCTACTGGGGGAGTCTGAAGCTTTCTTT; CDR3: CASSLLGESEAFF
D: TRBD2; V: TRBV15; size: NA; J: TRBJ2-3; length: 14; DNA: TGTGCCACTTGTAGCGGGAGGGCCTTAGATACGCAGTATTTT; CDR3: CATCSGRALDTQYF
D: NA; V: TRBV6-5; size: NA; J: TRBJ2-7; length: 15; DNA: TGTGCCAGCAGTTACTCGTCGGGGGTCGACTACGAGCAGTACTTC; CDR3: CASSYSSGVDYEQYF